This TCR beta chain comes out of a study of blood T cells in healthy people across ages. Study-level results: It was not known whether donors were CMV positive (a possible confounder of expanded clonotype changes). Whereas aged donors had fewer naive CD4+ cells, long-lived donors had more of them and higher diversity. TCR beta diversity was tightly associated with the proportion of naive T cells.

On this clonotype itself: As yet, its antigen is unknown.

Primers used in a second PCR of roughly 6 to 11 cycles were a sample-barcoded 5' primer and a J-beta primer mix. Each cDNA molecule was tagged by a template-switch adaptor with 12 random nucleotides. MiXCR, applied by TCRdb to the 5' RACE reads, yields one record per CDR3 protein. The repertoire has 1.5 million to 1.8 million distinct CDR3 sequences, under 55% of them found once; the top ten carry more than 4%. The sample was blood. The sequence was obtained from a woman aged 18-35 years in good health.

This CDR3 reads CASSIVGGGGYNEQFF. In nucleotides, the CDR3 is TGTGCCAGTAGTATAGTTGGGGGCGGTGGATACAATGAGCAGTTCTTC. The J gene is TRBJ2-1, the V gene TRBV19; D perhaps matches TRBD1 (6 bases). Trimming shortened V by 1 base and J by 4 bases, and 14 bases separated the two germline ends. CDR3 length: 16 amino acids. CDR1 and CDR2 (germline): LNHDA, SQIVND (reference sequence).